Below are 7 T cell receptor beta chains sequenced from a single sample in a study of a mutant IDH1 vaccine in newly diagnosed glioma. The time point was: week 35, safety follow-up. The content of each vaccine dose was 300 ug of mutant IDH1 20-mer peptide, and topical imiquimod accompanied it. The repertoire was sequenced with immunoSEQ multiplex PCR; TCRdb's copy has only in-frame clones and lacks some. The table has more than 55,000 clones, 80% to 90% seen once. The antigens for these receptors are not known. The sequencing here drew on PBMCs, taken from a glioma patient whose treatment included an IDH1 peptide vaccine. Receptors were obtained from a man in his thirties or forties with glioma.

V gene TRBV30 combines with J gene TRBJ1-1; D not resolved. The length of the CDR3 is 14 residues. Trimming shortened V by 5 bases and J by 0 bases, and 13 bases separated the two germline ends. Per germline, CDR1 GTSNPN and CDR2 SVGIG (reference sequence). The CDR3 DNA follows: TGTGCCTGGGCTGGACCTCCGGTGAACACTGAAGCTTTCTTT. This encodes CAWAGPPVNTEAFF.

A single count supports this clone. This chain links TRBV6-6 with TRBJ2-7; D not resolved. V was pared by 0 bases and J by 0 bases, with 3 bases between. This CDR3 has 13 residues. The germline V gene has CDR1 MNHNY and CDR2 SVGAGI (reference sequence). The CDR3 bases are TGTGCCAGCAGTTACTCAGGCTCCTACGAGCAGTACTTC. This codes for CASSYSGSYEQYF.

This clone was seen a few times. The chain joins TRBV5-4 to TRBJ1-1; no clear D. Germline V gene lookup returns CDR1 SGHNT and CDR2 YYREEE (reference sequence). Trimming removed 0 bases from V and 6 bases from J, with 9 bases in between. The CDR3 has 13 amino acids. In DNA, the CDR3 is TGTGCCAGCAGCTTGGGAGGAAAGGCTGAAGCTTTCTTT. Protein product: CASSLGGKAEAFF.

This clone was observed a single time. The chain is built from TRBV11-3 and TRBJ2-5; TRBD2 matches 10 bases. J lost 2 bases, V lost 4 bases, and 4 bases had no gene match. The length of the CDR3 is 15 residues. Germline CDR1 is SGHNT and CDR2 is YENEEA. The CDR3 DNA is TGTGCCAGCAGCTCAGGACTAGCGGTACAAGAGACCCAGTACTTC. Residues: CASSSGLAVQETQYF.

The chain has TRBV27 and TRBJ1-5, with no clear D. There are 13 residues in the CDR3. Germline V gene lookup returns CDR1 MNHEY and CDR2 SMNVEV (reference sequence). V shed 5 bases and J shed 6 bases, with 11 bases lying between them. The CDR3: CASSPGFGQPQHF. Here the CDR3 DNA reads TGTGCCAGCAGTCCAGGTTTCGGTCAGCCCCAGCATTTT.

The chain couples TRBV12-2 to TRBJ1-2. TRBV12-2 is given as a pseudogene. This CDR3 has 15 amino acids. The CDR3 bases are TGTGCAAGTCGCCATGGGACGTTGTCGGACTATGGCTACACCTTC. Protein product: CASRHGTLSDYGYTF.

CDR3 bases: TGTGCCAGCAGTGATACGCATCAGGGCGGAATACTCTATGGCTACACCTTC. Its translation: CASSDTHQGGILYGYTF. The J gene is TRBJ1-2, the V gene TRBV2, with a possible D match to TRBD1 (5 bases). Germline V CDR1 and CDR2: SNHLY, FYNNEI. Trimming removed 3 bases from V and 4 bases from J, with 21 bases in between. The CDR3 is 17 residues long.